Below, one T cell receptor beta chain is given with its context. The antigen it binds to is not known. The record has no base qualities; no much larger clone is one base away. This specimen belongs to a study of cytomegalovirus exposure and HLA in healthy donors (dated by TCRdb to 2016 to 2017). Looking at the study overall: The roughly 700 repertoires of the first cohort and the roughly 110 validation repertoires were produced on the same platform, according to a later analysis. The study was designed to test whether signatures of past pathogen exposure could be identified by cataloging public T cell receptors. Along with the roughly 700-subject first cohort, a separate validation cohort of over a hundred different subjects was used. The study combined high-throughput TCR immunosequencing, statistical association of individual TCRs with disease status, and machine learning to predict cytomegalovirus infection status.

Separate from the approximately 700-subject first cohort, the validation cohort of 95 to 150 subjects was the group to which the donors belonged. There are 17 amino acids in the CDR3, from cysteine to phenylalanine inclusive. Only CDR3 DNA is held: 51 bases, read in frame from base 1. The germline V gene encodes CDR1 SGHDN and CDR2 FVKESK. Ends trimmed: V by 3 bases, J by 4 bases; bases unmatched to a gene: 10. On the study overall, not on this receptor specifically: All 120 or so repertoires were used to score co-occurrence in the validation cohort in a later analysis, because that analysis had no HLA typing for the cohort. In a later analysis, TCRs clustered in the first cohort were found to also tend to co-occur in the roughly 120 validation repertoires, with approximately 95% of cluster scores above 0. According to the authors, the approach could potentially be generalized to other disease states and immunological phenotypes. In the study, about 150 TCR beta chains were listed as associated with cytomegalovirus. The classifier was reported to diagnose cytomegalovirus status with high specificity and sensitivity in both the original cohort and the validation cohort. While some public TCRs were present in many individuals, most TCR sequences turned up only very rarely across donors. A few of the identified cytomegalovirus-associated TCR beta chains were confirmed in vitro to be specific for cytomegalovirus antigens.

Receptor libraries were prepared by the immunoSEQ multiplex PCR assay. In the authors' own workflow: A statistical classification framework was built to diagnose cytomegalovirus status from the catalog of TCR beta chain sequences. What TCRdb holds here is the immuneACCESS table cut down to in-frame rearrangements. Part of the clones is not present; checked against another copy, under half of the missing clones reflect an unresolved V gene, and the others are unexplained. The DNA gave D and trimming, while V, J and clone size come from that table. The sample profile shows some 80,000 clones; about 96% of them were found once. Roughly 1.3% of the sample comes from the top ten.

The chain couples TRBV14 to TRBJ2-1; 9 of the junction bases match TRBD2. The receptor was derived from a woman between 18 and 30 years old in good health and CMV-seronegative. Sequencing input: PBMCs. The CDR3 protein: CASSHLAGLGPYNEQFF. The DNA reads as follows: TGTGCCAGCAGCCATCTAGCGGGACTGGGCCCATACAATGAGCAGTTCTTC. Where the CDR3 stops, the reference TRBV14 and TRBJ2-1 genes take over; the full variable domain is EAGVTQFPSHSVIEKGQTVTLRCDPISGHDNLYWYRRVMGKEIKFLLHFVKESKQDESGMPNNRFLAERTGGTYSTLKVQPAELEDSGVYFCASSHLAGLGPYNEQFFGPGTRLTVL.